The 10 T cell receptor beta chains listed next were all sequenced from one sample in a study of T-cell reconstitution after alpha-beta-depleted transplantation in children. This sample's TCRbeta library carried unique molecular identifier barcodes. TCRdb re-called the PCR reads with MiXCR, one entry per CDR3 protein. The profile shows about 580,000 distinct CDR3 sequences, more than 20% of them singletons. The sequencing here drew on PBMCs, mostly from graft donor cells, taken 360 days after TCRalphabeta/CD19-depleted stem cell transplant. These receptors were obtained from a boy less than two years old who had a stem cell transplant for acute myeloid leukemia, so the T cells may come from the graft donor.

The chain combines TRBV20-1 with TRBJ2-3; 9 nucleotides match TRBD2. V was pared by 3 bases and J by 0 bases, with 1 base of the junction left unmatched. CDR1 and CDR2 (germline): DFQATT, SNEGSKA (reference sequence). The CDR3 spans 14 residues. The CDR3 loop is CSARTSGSTDTQYF. The CDR3 DNA follows: TGCAGTGCTAGGACTAGCGGCAGCACAGATACGCAGTATTTT.

The chain recombines TRBV2 with TRBJ2-5; perhaps TRBD1 as D (6 bases). The germline gives CDR1 SNHLY, CDR2 FYNNEI. The CDR3 runs to 14 residues. V was cut by 3 bases and J by 1 base, with 9 bases left in between. The CDR3 is CASSEGHRQETQYF. In nucleotides, the CDR3 is TGTGCCAGCAGTGAGGGACATCGCCAAGAGACCCAGTACTTC.

CDR3 DNA: TGTGCTAGTGGTTTGCCGAAGAAGGGTGGGTACTTC. Translating it yields CASGLPKKGGYF. The rearrangement joins TRBV12-5 to TRBJ2-4; D is ambiguous. The germline V gene has CDR1 LGHNT and CDR2 FRNRAP. The CDR3 extends over 12 amino acids. V was cut by 2 bases and J by 15 bases, with 14 bases left in between.

This clonotype was seen a single time. This chain connects TRBV15 to TRBJ1-1, with no clear D. The length of the CDR3 is 14 residues. Germline V gene sequence: CDR1 LNHNV, CDR2 YYDKDF (reference sequence). Trimming stripped 1 base from V and 1 base from J, with 7 bases between. The CDR3 is CATSRAGENTEAFF. Here the CDR3 DNA reads TGTGCCACCAGCAGAGCTGGAGAGAACACTGAAGCTTTCTTT. Full variable domain (rest looked up from reference TRBV15 and TRBJ1-1): DAMVIQNPRYQVTQFGKPVTLSCSQTLNHNVMYWYQQKSSQAPKLLFHYYDKDFNNEADTPDNFQSRRPNTSFCFLDIRSPGLGDTAMYLCATSRAGENTEAFFGQGTRLTVV.

This chain links TRBV11-3 with TRBJ2-3, with a possible D match to TRBD1 (5 bases). CDR3 size: 14 residues. The germline CDR1 and CDR2 sequences are SGHNT and YENEEA. Trimming pared 5 bases from V and 9 bases from J, leaving 18 bases between. CDR3 DNA sequence: TGTGCCAGCAGCCCCGACCCTTCCACAGGAACGCAGTATTTT. This translates into CASSPDPSTGTQYF. The full variable domain, completed using reference TRBV11-3 and TRBJ2-3, is EAGVVQSPRYKIIEKKQPVAFWCNPISGHNTLYWYLQNLGQGPELLIRYENEEAVDDSQLPKDRFSAERLKGVDSTLKIQPAELGDSAVYLCASSPDPSTGTQYFGPGTRLTVL.

This clonotype was seen a handful of times. This rearrangement joins TRBV6-5 to TRBJ2-7; D is undetermined. In germline, CDR1 is MNHEY, CDR2 SVGAGI. The CDR3 runs 17 residues. Trimming pared 2 bases from V and 0 bases from J, leaving 17 bases between. This chain's CDR3 is CASSYASATFDSYEQYV. CDR3 DNA sequence: TGTGCCAGCAGTTACGCCTCCGCGACTTTCGACTCCTACGAGCAGTACGTC.

This clonotype showed up just a few times. The chain recombines TRBV20-1 with TRBJ2-1; TRBD1 matches 8 bases. CDR1 and CDR2 from the germline V gene are DFQATT and SNEGSKA (reference sequence). The junction had 9 bases not matched to a gene; V was cut back by 7 bases and J by 7 bases. This CDR3 has 13 amino acids. CDR3 in amino acids: CSVRTGSPNEQFF. Here the CDR3 DNA reads TGCAGTGTCCGGACAGGGAGCCCTAATGAGCAGTTCTTC.

This chain uses TRBV4-2 with TRBJ2-1, with D perhaps matching TRBD1 or TRBD2 (5 bases each). With 5 bases removed from V and 8 bases from J, the gap between germline ends came to 16 bases. Germline V gives CDR1 LGHNA, CDR2 YNFKEQ. This CDR3 has 14 residues. The CDR3 spells CASSLEPGRHEQFF. CDR3 DNA sequence: TGTGCCAGCAGCTTAGAGCCGGGGCGCCATGAGCAGTTCTTC.

The rearrangement links TRBV27 to TRBJ2-1; 7 bases map to TRBD1. The germline V gene encodes CDR1 MNHEY and CDR2 SMNVEV (reference sequence). J was trimmed by 7 bases and V by 5 bases; bases with no gene match: 11. CDR3 size: 15 residues. The CDR3 DNA is TGTGCCAGCAGTGGGGCAGGGGGTTTTCTAAATGAGCAGTTCTTC. As protein: CASSGAGGFLNEQFF.

This clonotype was counted many times. This sequence joins TRBV20-1 and TRBJ1-5; D uncertain. Trimming shortened V by 0 bases and J by 7 bases, and 13 bases separated the two germline ends. Germline V CDR1 and CDR2: DFQATT, SNEGSKA (reference sequence). The CDR3 consists of 14 residues. CDR3 region: CSARDRQAGQPQHF. The CDR3 DNA sequence: TGCAGTGCTAGAGATAGGCAGGCAGGACAGCCCCAGCATTTT.